The clone carrying this TCR beta chain turned up a few times. Antigen specificity is unknown. It was with a sample-barcoded 5' primer and a J-beta primer mix that a second PCR of about 7 to 12 cycles was run. Researchers report that each sample yielded at least 3 million CDR3-containing paired-end reads. TCRdb reprocessed the 5' RACE reads with MiXCR, giving one entry per CDR3 protein. The sample has some 1.4 million distinct CDR3 sequences, approximately 38% seen once. The germline gives CDR1 MDHEN, CDR2 SYDVKM. This CDR3 region has 12 residues. The germline V and J ends were trimmed by 6 bases and 11 bases, with 16 bases remaining between them. The data were taken from a study of blood T cells in healthy people across ages. Study results and limitations: Diversity estimated from one million T cells was considered an underestimate. Higher diversity, along with more naive CD4+ cells, distinguished long-lived donors from aged donors. Percentage of naive T cells showed a strong correlation with TCR beta diversity.

The chain uses TRBV28 and TRBJ1-1; D perhaps matches TRBD1 (6 bases). The clonotype originates from a young woman in good health. The sample consisted of blood. This CDR3 reads CASSLQGILAFF. In DNA, the CDR3 is TGTGCCAGCAGCCTCCAGGGGATTCTGGCTTTCTTT. The complete variable domain, with remaining parts taken from reference TRBV28 and TRBJ1-1, reads DVKVTQSSRYLVKRTGEKVFLECVQDMDHENMFWYRQDPGLGLRLIYFSYDVKMKEKGDIPEGYSVSREKKERFSLILESASTNQTSMYLCASSLQGILAFFGQGTRLTVV.